This TCR beta chain was captured in a study of T cells and Merkel cell carcinoma outcomes. This clone was seen a handful of times. The data were produced by immunoSEQ multiplex PCR, yet TCRdb's version contains in-frame clones alone and is incomplete. The sample holds approximately 15,000 clones, around 87% seen once. This CDR3 is built from 17 residues. Looked up from germline, CDR1 is SGHVS and CDR2 is FNYEAQ. V was shortened by 2 bases and J by 2 bases, with 18 bases between the two germline ends. The TCR sequence derives from a human donor with Merkel cell carcinoma. The material sequenced was tumor tissue from Merkel cell carcinoma. The chain links TRBV7-6 to TRBJ1-1, with D unresolved. The CDR3 is CASSLLGGSGINTEAFF. The CDR3 nucleotides are TGTGCCAGCAGCTTACTTGGAGGGTCAGGAATCAACACTGAAGCTTTCTTT.